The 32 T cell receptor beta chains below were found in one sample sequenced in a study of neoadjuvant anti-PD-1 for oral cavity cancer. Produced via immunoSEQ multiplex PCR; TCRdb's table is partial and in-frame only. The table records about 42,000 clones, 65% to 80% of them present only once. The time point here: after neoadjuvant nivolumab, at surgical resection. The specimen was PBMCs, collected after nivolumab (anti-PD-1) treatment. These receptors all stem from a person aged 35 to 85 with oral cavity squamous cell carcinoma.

In DNA form, the CDR3 reads TGCGCCAGCAGCTGGAGCGGGAGAGACTCCTACGAGCAGTACTTC. Its translation: CASSWSGRDSYEQYF. The V call is TRBV5-1, the J call TRBJ2-7; 8 nucleotides match TRBD2. The trim removed 3 bases at V and 0 bases at J, leaving 5 bases unmatched. Germline-derived CDR1 and CDR2 are SGHRS and YFSETQ. The CDR3 consists of 15 residues.

CDR3 amino acids: CASSLAVTIVGDYEQYF. DNA of the CDR3: TGCGCCAGCAGCTTGGCCGTAACTATAGTGGGTGACTACGAGCAGTACTTC. V and J are TRBV5-1 and TRBJ2-7; no reliable D call. This CDR3 comprises 17 residues. From germline, CDR1 is SGHRS and CDR2 YFSETQ. The ends were cut back, 0 bases at V and 3 bases at J, with 19 bases in the middle.

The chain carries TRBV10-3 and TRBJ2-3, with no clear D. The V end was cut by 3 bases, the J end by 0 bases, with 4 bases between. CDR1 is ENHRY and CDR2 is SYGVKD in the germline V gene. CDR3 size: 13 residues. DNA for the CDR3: TGTGCCATCAGTGATGTAAGCACAGATACGCAGTATTTT. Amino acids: CAISDVSTDTQYF.

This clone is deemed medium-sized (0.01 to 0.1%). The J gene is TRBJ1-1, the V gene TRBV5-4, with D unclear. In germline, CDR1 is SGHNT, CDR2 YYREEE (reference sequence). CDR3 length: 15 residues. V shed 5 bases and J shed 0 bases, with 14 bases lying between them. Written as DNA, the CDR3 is TGTGCCAGCAGTCCGGACTCCTTCATGAACACTGAAGCTTTCTTT. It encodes CASSPDSFMNTEAFF.

CDR3 residues: CASRRVAYNEQFF. The CDR3 DNA follows: TGTGCCAGCAGGCGTGTTGCCTACAATGAGCAGTTCTTC. This rearrangement joins TRBV7-2 to TRBJ2-1, with D hard to call. Trimming removed 6 bases at V and 2 bases at J, with 8 bases between. This CDR3 region has 13 residues. Germline loops: CDR1 SGHTA, CDR2 FQGNSA.

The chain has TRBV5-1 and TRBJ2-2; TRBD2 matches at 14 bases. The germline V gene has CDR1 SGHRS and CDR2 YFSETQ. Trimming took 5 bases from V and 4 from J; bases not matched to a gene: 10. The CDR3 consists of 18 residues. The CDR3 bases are TGCGCCAGCAGTTCCGGACTAGCGGGGGGCCAAACCACCGGGGAGCTGTTTTTT. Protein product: CASSSGLAGGQTTGELFF.

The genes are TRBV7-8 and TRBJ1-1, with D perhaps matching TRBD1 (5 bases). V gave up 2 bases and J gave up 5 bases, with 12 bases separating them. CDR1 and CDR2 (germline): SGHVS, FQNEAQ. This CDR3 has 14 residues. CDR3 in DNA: TGTGCCAGCAGCTTAATGACAGAAAGGACTGAAGCTTTCTTT. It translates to CASSLMTERTEAFF.

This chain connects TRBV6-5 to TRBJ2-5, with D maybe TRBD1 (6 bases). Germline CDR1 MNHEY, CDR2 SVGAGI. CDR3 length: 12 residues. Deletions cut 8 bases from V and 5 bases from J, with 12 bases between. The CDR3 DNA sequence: TGTGCCAGCGGCAGGGGAACGGAGACCCAGTACTTC. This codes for CASGRGTETQYF.

CDR3 amino acids: CASSRLLKDTEAFF. The CDR3, as DNA: TGTGCCAGCAGCAGACTCCTTAAGGATACTGAAGCTTTCTTT. V and J are TRBV5-6 and TRBJ1-1, with no clear D. Trimming shortened V by 4 bases and J by 5 bases, and 15 bases separated the two germline ends. The CDR3 length is 14 residues. In germline, CDR1 is SGHDT, CDR2 YYEEEE. Supplemented by reference TRBV5-6 and TRBJ1-1, the full variable domain reads DAGVTQSPTHLIKTRGQQVTLRCSPKSGHDTVSWYQQALGQGPQFIFQYYEEEERQRGNFPDRFSGHQFPNYSSELNVNALLLGDSALYLCASSRLLKDTEAFFGQGTRLTVV.

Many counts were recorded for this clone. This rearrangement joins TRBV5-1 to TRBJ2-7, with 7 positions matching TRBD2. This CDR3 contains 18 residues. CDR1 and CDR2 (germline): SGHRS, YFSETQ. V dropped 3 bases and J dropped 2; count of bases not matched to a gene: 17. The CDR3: CASSSRSEGGPFAYEQYF. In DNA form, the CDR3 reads TGCGCCAGCAGCTCGCGGTCGGAGGGAGGGCCATTTGCCTACGAGCAGTACTTC.

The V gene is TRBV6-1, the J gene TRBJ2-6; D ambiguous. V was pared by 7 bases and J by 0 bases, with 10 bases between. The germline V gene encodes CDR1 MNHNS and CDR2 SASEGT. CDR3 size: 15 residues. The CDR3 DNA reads TGTGCCAGCACGGAACTACCCTCTGGGGCCAACGTCCTGACTTTC. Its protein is CASTELPSGANVLTF.

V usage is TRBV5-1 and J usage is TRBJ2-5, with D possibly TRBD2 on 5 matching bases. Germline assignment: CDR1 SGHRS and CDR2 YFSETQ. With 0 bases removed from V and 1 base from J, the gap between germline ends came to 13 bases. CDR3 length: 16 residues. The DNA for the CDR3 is TGCGCCAGCAGCTTGGCCGGTCGGGGTGGCCAAGAGACCCAGTACTTC. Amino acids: CASSLAGRGGQETQYF.

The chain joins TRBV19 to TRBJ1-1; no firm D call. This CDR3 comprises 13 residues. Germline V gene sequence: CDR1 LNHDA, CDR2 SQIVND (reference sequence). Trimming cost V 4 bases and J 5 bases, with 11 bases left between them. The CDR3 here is CASSTSMVTEAFF. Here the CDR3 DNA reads TGTGCCAGTAGTACCTCTATGGTGACTGAAGCTTTCTTT. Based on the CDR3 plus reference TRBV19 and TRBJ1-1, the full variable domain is DGGITQSPKYLFRKEGQNVTLSCEQNLNHDAMYWYRQDPGQGLRLIYYSQIVNDFQKGDIAEGYSVSREKKESFPLTVTSAQKNPTAFYLCASSTSMVTEAFFGQGTRLTVV.

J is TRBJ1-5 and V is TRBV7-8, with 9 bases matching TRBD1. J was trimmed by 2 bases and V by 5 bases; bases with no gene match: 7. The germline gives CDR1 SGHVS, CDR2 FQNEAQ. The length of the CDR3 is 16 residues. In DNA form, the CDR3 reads TGTGCCAGCAGCGTCACCGGGACAGGGCGCAATCAGCCCCAGCATTTT. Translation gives CASSVTGTGRNQPQHF.

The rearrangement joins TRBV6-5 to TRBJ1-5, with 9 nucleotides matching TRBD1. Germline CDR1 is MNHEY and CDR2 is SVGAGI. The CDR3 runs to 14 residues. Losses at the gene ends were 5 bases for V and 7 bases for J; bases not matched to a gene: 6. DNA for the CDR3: TGTGCCAGCAGTCCGGACAGGGGAAGACAGCCCCAGCATTTT. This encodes CASSPDRGRQPQHF.

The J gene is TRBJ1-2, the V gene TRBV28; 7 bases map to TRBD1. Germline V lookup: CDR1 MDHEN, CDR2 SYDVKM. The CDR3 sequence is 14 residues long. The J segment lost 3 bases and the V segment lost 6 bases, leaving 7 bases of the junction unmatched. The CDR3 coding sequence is TGTGCCAGCAGCTCAGGGGGGTATGACTATGGCTACACCTTC. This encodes CASSSGGYDYGYTF.

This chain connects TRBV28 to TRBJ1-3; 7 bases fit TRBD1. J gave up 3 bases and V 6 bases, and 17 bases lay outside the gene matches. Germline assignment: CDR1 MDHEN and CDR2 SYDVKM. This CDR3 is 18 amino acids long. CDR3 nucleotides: TGTGCCAGCAGGGGAACAGGGGTTCCGGCGTTCTTTGGAAACACCATATATTTT. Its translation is CASRGTGVPAFFGNTIYF. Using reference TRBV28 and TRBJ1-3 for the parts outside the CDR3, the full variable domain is DVKVTQSSRYLVKRTGEKVFLECVQDMDHENMFWYRQDPGLGLRLIYFSYDVKMKEKGDIPEGYSVSREKKERFSLILESASTNQTSMYLCASRGTGVPAFFGNTIYFGEGSWLTVV.

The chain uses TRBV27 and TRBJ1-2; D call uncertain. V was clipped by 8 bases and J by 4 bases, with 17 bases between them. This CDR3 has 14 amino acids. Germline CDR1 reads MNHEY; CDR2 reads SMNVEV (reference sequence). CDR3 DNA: TGTGCCAGCGGTGCAGGAGCCCTTGGCTATGGCTACACCTTC. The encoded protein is CASGAGALGYGYTF.

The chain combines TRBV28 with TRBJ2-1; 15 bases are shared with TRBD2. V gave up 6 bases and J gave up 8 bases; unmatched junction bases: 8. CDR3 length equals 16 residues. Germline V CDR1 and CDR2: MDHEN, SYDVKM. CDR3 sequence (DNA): TGTGCCAGCAGCCCTGGGACTAGCGGGAGGAGGGATGAGCAGTTCTTC. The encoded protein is CASSPGTSGRRDEQFF. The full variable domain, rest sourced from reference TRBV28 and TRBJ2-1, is DVKVTQSSRYLVKRTGEKVFLECVQDMDHENMFWYRQDPGLGLRLIYFSYDVKMKEKGDIPEGYSVSREKKERFSLILESASTNQTSMYLCASSPGTSGRRDEQFFGPGTRLTVL.

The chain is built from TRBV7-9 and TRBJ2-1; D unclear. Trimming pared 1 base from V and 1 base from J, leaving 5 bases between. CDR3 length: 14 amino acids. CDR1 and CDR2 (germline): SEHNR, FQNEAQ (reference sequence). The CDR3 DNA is TGTGCCAGCAGCTTAGATATTTCCTACAATGAGCAGTTCTTC. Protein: CASSLDISYNEQFF. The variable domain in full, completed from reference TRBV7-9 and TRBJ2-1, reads DTGVSQNPRHKITKRGQNVTFRCDPISEHNRLYWYRQTLGQGPEFLTYFQNEAQLEKSRLLSDRFSAERPKGSFSTLEIQRTEQGDSAMYLCASSLDISYNEQFFGPGTRLTVL.

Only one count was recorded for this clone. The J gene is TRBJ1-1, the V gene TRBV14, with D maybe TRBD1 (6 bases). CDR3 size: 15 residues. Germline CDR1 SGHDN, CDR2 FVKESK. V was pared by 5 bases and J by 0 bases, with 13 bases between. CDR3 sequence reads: CASSLMDSMNTEAFF. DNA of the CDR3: TGTGCCAGCAGCTTAATGGACAGCATGAACACTGAAGCTTTCTTT.

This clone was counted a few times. This chain's CDR3 is CASNLPAPGGRSEQFF. The CDR3 DNA is TGTGCCAGCAACTTACCGGCCCCGGGAGGGAGGAGTGAGCAGTTCTTC. The gene calls are TRBV28 and TRBJ2-1; 8 nucleotides align to TRBD2. Per the germline V gene, CDR1 is MDHEN and CDR2 is SYDVKM. The CDR3 contains 16 residues. J gave up 9 bases and V 7 bases, and 17 bases lay outside the gene matches.

The CDR3 sequence: CASSLWAGASNEKLFF. The CDR3 coding sequence is TGTGCCAGCAGTTTATGGGCCGGGGCTAGTAATGAAAAACTGTTTTTT. The J gene is TRBJ1-4, the V gene TRBV27; tentative D call: TRBD1 (5 bases). Trimming stripped 1 base from V and 4 bases from J, with 13 bases between. The CDR3 extends over 16 amino acids. Germline CDR1 reads MNHEY; CDR2 reads SMNVEV (reference sequence).

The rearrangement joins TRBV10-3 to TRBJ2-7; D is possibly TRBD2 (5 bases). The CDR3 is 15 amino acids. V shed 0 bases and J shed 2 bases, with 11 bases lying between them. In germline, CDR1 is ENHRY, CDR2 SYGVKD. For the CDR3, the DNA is TGTGCCATCAGTGAGTCGGGGAGAACGGCCTACGAGCAGTACTTC. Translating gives CAISESGRTAYEQYF.

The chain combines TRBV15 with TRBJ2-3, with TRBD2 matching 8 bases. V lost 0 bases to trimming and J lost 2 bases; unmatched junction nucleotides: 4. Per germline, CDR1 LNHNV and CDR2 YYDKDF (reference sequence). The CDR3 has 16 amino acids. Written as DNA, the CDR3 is TGTGCCACCAGCAGAGATCCGGGGGGGACCACAGATACGCAGTATTTT. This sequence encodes CATSRDPGGTTDTQYF.

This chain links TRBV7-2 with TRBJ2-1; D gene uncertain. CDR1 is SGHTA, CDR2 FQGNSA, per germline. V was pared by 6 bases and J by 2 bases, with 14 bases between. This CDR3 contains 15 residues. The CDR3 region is CASRVYGATYNEQFF. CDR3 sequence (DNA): TGTGCCAGCAGAGTTTACGGCGCTACCTACAATGAGCAGTTCTTC.

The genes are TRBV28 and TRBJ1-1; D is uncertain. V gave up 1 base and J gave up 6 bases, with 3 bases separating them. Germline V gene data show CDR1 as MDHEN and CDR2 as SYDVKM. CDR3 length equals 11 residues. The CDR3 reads CASSLSSEAFF. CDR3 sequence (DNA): TGTGCCAGCAGTTTATCTTCTGAAGCTTTCTTT.

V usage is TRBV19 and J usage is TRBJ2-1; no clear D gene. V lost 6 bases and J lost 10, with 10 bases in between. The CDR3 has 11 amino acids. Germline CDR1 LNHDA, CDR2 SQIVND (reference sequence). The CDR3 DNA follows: TGTGCCAGTAGAGGGAACTACGAGCAGTTCTTC. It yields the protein CASRGNYEQFF.

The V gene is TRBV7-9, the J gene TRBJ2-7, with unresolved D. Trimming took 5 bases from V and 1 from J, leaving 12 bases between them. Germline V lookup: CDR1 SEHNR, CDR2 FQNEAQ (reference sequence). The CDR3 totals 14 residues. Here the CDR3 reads CASSANADSYEQYF. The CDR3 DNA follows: TGTGCCAGCAGCGCGAACGCGGATTCCTACGAGCAGTACTTC.

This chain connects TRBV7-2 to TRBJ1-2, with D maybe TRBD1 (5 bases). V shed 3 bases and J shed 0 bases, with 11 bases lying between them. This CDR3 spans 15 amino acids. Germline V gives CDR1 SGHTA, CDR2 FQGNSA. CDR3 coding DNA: TGTGCCAGCAGCTTTCAGGGAAAAGCTAACTATGGCTACACCTTC. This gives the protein CASSFQGKANYGYTF.

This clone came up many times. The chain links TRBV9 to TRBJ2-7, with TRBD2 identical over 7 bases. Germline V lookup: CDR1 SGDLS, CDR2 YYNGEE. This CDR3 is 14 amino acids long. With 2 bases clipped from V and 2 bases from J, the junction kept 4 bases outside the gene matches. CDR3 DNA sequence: TGTGCCAGCAGCGTGTGGGAGGGTGCCTACGAGCAGTACTTC. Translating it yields CASSVWEGAYEQYF.

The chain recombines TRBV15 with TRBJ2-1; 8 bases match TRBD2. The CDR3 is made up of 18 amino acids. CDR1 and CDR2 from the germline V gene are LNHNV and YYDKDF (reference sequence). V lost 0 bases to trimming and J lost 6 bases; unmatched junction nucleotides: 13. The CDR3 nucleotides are TGTGCCACCAGCAGAGATAAGTGGGGCCTAGCGGGCCTCAATGAGCAGTTCTTC. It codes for CATSRDKWGLAGLNEQFF. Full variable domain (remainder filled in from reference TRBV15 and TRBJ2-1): DAMVIQNPRYQVTQFGKPVTLSCSQTLNHNVMYWYQQKSSQAPKLLFHYYDKDFNNEADTPDNFQSRRPNTSFCFLDIRSPGLGDTAMYLCATSRDKWGLAGLNEQFFGPGTRLTVL.